The 30 T cell receptor beta chains below all came from one sample that was sequenced in a study of blood T cell repertoires in COVID-19. Sequencing was performed with immunoSEQ multiplex PCR; in TCRdb, only in-frame clones are kept and a portion is missing. The sample lists 200,000 to 250,000 clones, approximately 86% occurring once. Material for sequencing was PBMCs or T cells enriched from blood (not recorded which). These TCRs come from a woman under 40 who had been exposed to COVID-19.

The chain couples TRBV2 to TRBJ1-2; D is possibly TRBD1 (5 bases). There are 13 residues in the CDR3. The ends were cut back, 4 bases at V and 5 bases at J, with 11 bases in the middle. CDR1 SNHLY and CDR2 FYNNEI come from the germline V gene. This CDR3 is CASSGDGGYGYTF. The CDR3 DNA reads as TGTGCCAGCAGTGGGGACGGGGGATATGGCTACACCTTC. Together with reference TRBV2 and TRBJ1-2, the CDR3 gives the full variable domain: EPEVTQTPSHQVTQMGQEVILRCVPISNHLYFYWYRQILGQKVEFLVSFYNNEISEKSEIFDDQFSVERPDGSNFTLKIRSTKLEDSAMYFCASSGDGGYGYTFGSGTRLTVV.

V and J are TRBV5-1 and TRBJ1-2; D possibly corresponds to TRBD1 (5 bases). V dropped 3 bases and J dropped 1 base, with 19 bases sitting between them. The CDR3 runs 17 residues. Germline CDR1 is SGHRS and CDR2 is YFSETQ. The CDR3 region is CASSYLVGGRSNYGYTF. CDR3 coding DNA: TGCGCCAGCAGCTACCTGGTGGGGGGACGGAGTAACTATGGCTACACCTTC.

This chain uses TRBV18 with TRBJ1-1; TRBD1 aligns across 8 bases. V shed 3 bases, J shed 4 bases, and the junction held 4 bases outside the gene matches. This CDR3 has 14 residues. In germline, CDR1 is KGHSH, CDR2 LQKENI. The CDR3 loop is CASSPGQDGTEAFF. The CDR3 DNA is TGTGCCAGCTCACCGGGACAGGATGGCACTGAAGCTTTCTTT.

The rearrangement uses TRBV20-1 and TRBJ1-4; tentative D call: TRBD1 (5 bases). Germline CDR1 and CDR2: DFQATT and SNEGSKA (reference sequence). V lost 5 bases to trimming and J lost 8 bases, with 9 bases between them. The CDR3 runs 11 residues. CDR3 sequence reads: CSAPEGEKLFF. CDR3 in DNA: TGCAGTGCTCCGGAGGGGGAAAAACTGTTTTTT.

The V gene is TRBV10-3, the J gene TRBJ1-5, with D possibly matching TRBD1 (5 bases). V was trimmed by 10 bases and J by 5 bases, leaving 21 bases between them. The CDR3 length is 15 residues. The germline CDR1 and CDR2 sequences are ENHRY and SYGVKD. The CDR3 loop is CATRRAGDGDQPQHF. Written as DNA, the CDR3 is TGTGCCACCCGGCGGGCGGGGGATGGGGATCAGCCCCAGCATTTT.

V usage is TRBV24-1 and J usage is TRBJ2-5; 7 bases map to TRBD2. Germline assignment: CDR1 KGHDR and CDR2 SFDVKD. The CDR3 sequence is 13 residues long. V was clipped by 5 bases and J by 5 bases; unmatched bases: 4. This CDR3 is CATSVGGGETQYF. In DNA form, the CDR3 reads TGTGCCACCAGTGTGGGGGGAGGGGAGACCCAGTACTTC.

The V gene is TRBV5-6, the J gene TRBJ2-5; 15 nucleotides agree with TRBD2. The CDR3 spans 16 residues. Trimming at V came to 4 bases and at J to 3 bases, leaving 4 bases not matched to a gene. Germline V gene sequence: CDR1 SGHDT, CDR2 YYEEEE. The CDR3 protein is CASSRRTSGGEETQYF. The CDR3 DNA follows: TGTGCCAGCAGCCGAAGGACTAGCGGGGGGGAAGAGACCCAGTACTTC. The variable domain in full, completed from reference TRBV5-6 and TRBJ2-5, reads DAGVTQSPTHLIKTRGQQVTLRCSPKSGHDTVSWYQQALGQGPQFIFQYYEEEERQRGNFPDRFSGHQFPNYSSELNVNALLLGDSALYLCASSRRTSGGEETQYFGPGTRLLVL.

The rearrangement links TRBV6-6 to TRBJ1-5, with D perhaps TRBD1 (5 bases). CDR3 length equals 14 residues. Germline-derived CDR1 and CDR2 are MNHNY and SVGAGI (reference sequence). Between the trimmed V and J ends, which lost 0 bases and 5 bases, there was a span of 8 bases. The CDR3 sequence is CASSYSWGDQPQHF. Here the CDR3 DNA reads TGTGCCAGCAGTTACTCGTGGGGGGATCAGCCCCAGCATTTT.

The chain joins TRBV10-3 to TRBJ2-5; TRBD1 is a possible D gene (5 bases). Between the trimmed V and J ends, which lost 0 bases and 5 bases, there was a span of 10 bases. CDR1 is ENHRY, CDR2 SYGVKD, per germline. This CDR3 has 14 residues. The CDR3 DNA reads TGTGCCATCAGTGAGTCGGTGGGGCTTGAGACCCAGTACTTC. It yields the protein CAISESVGLETQYF.

The genes are TRBV27 and TRBJ2-2; D uncertain. V lost 8 bases, J lost 6 bases, and 16 bases lay in between. The germline CDR1 and CDR2 sequences are MNHEY and SMNVEV (reference sequence). This CDR3 is 14 amino acids long. The DNA of the CDR3 is TGTGCCAGCCGAACGCCCAGTTATCCCGGGGAGCTGTTTTTT. Protein sequence: CASRTPSYPGELFF.

This clone was seen just once. This rearrangement joins TRBV19 to TRBJ2-7; 9 nucleotides agree with TRBD2. Germline loops: CDR1 LNHDA, CDR2 SQIVND (reference sequence). V shed 6 bases and J 0 bases; nucleotides not matched to a gene: 6. This CDR3 has 15 residues. The CDR3 protein is CASRPLAGLSYEQYF. The CDR3 nucleotides read TGTGCCAGTAGACCCCTAGCGGGACTCTCCTACGAGCAGTACTTC.

V is TRBV13 and J is TRBJ2-7; TRBD2 agrees at 9 bases. The CDR3 loop spans 16 amino acids. CDR1 PRHDT and CDR2 FYEKMQ come from the germline V gene (reference sequence). V shed 0 bases and J 3 bases; nucleotides not matched to a gene: 6. This CDR3 reads CASSLGERGVSYEQYF. The CDR3 DNA reads as TGTGCCAGCAGCTTAGGAGAGCGGGGGGTTAGCTACGAGCAGTACTTC.

The chain carries TRBV19 and TRBJ2-1; no firm D call. V was trimmed by 4 bases and J by 8 bases, leaving 9 bases between them. CDR3 length: 12 amino acids. Germline V lookup: CDR1 LNHDA, CDR2 SQIVND (reference sequence). DNA for the CDR3: TGTGCCAGTAGTACCCAGTTTGATGAGCAGTTCTTC. Translating it yields CASSTQFDEQFF. The full variable domain, rest sourced from reference TRBV19 and TRBJ2-1, is DGGITQSPKYLFRKEGQNVTLSCEQNLNHDAMYWYRQDPGQGLRLIYYSQIVNDFQKGDIAEGYSVSREKKESFPLTVTSAQKNPTAFYLCASSTQFDEQFFGPGTRLTVL.

The rearrangement joins TRBV15 to TRBJ1-1, with D possibly being TRBD1 (5 bases). The CDR3 length is 12 residues. The germline gives CDR1 LNHNV, CDR2 YYDKDF (reference sequence). Trimming pared 0 bases from V and 10 bases from J, leaving 9 bases between. In DNA form, the CDR3 reads TGTGCCACCAGCAGAGATGGGGGGACAGCTTTCTTT. Encoded protein: CATSRDGGTAFF.

This clone showed up just once. V is TRBV6-5 and J is TRBJ1-1, with D maybe TRBD1 (6 bases). CDR1 is MNHEY, CDR2 SVGAGI, per germline. V was pared by 0 bases and J by 4 bases, with 9 bases between. The CDR3 contains 14 residues. The chain's CDR3 is CASSYSGGGTEAFF. The CDR3 DNA is TGTGCCAGCAGTTACTCAGGGGGGGGCACTGAAGCTTTCTTT.

CDR3 nucleotides: TGTGCCAGCAGCGGGGGGGGTTCTTACGAGCAGTACTTC. Its translation: CASSGGGSYEQYF. This sequence joins TRBV28 and TRBJ2-7; TRBD2 agrees at 8 bases. V was pared by 6 bases and J by 4 bases, with 5 bases of the junction left unmatched. The germline CDR1 and CDR2 sequences are MDHEN and SYDVKM. The CDR3 extends over 13 amino acids.

The rearrangement joins TRBV7-9 to TRBJ1-2; D gene unclear. Germline assignment: CDR1 SEHNR and CDR2 FQNEAQ (reference sequence). CDR3 length: 13 residues. V lost 11 bases, J lost 4 bases, and 17 bases lay in between. This chain's CDR3 is CASSVGEGYGYTF. The CDR3 nucleotides are TGTGCCTCCAGCGTCGGGGAAGGCTATGGCTACACCTTC.

The rearrangement links TRBV5-4 to TRBJ1-5; D might be TRBD1 (5 bases). This CDR3 is built from 14 residues. Trimming took 2 bases from V and 9 from J, leaving 15 bases between them. Germline values: CDR1 SGHNT, CDR2 YYREEE (reference sequence). CDR3 sequence: CASSLGQGKGPQHF. CDR3 nucleotides: TGTGCCAGCAGCTTAGGGCAGGGCAAAGGGCCCCAGCATTTT.

V gene TRBV30 combines with J gene TRBJ2-3; D remains ambiguous. CDR1 is GTSNPN and CDR2 is SVGIG in the germline V gene (reference sequence). CDR3 length equals 15 residues. V was shortened by 6 bases and J by 4 bases, with 20 bases between the two germline ends. The chain's CDR3 is CACIALNVPSDTQYF. CDR3 DNA sequence: TGTGCCTGTATTGCGTTGAATGTACCTTCAGATACGCAGTATTTT. Supplemented by reference TRBV30 and TRBJ2-3, the full variable domain reads SQTIHQWPATLVQPVGSPLSLECTVEGTSNPNLYWYRQAAGRGLQLLFYSVGIGQISSEVPQNLSASRPQDRQFILSSKKLLLSDSGFYLCACIALNVPSDTQYFGPGTRLTVL.

The V call is TRBV6-5, the J call TRBJ2-3, with D possibly matching TRBD2 (6 bases). This CDR3 has 14 residues. Germline V lookup: CDR1 MNHEY, CDR2 SVGAGI. Trimming shortened V by 6 bases and J by 4 bases, and 14 bases separated the two germline ends. The CDR3 DNA follows: TGTGCCAGCAGCCGGGACGGGGGAGCAGATACGCAGTATTTT. Translation: CASSRDGGADTQYF.

V is TRBV12-2 and J is TRBJ1-1; the table gives TRBD1 as D, unverified against the DNA. TRBV12-2 is a documented pseudogene. There are 16 residues in the CDR3. In DNA, the CDR3 is TGTGCAAGTCGCTTAGGCTTCCTCGGGCGGGACAGCAAAGCTTTCTTT. It yields the protein CASRLGFLGRDSKAFF.

This clone was detected once. This chain joins TRBV11-2 and TRBJ1-6; D not certain. The CDR3 is 14 residues long. The V gene lost 3 bases and the J gene lost 4 bases, with 7 bases spanning the gap. In germline, CDR1 is SGHAT, CDR2 FQNNGV. The CDR3 nucleotides are TGTGCCAGCAGCTTTGGCGGGTATAATTCACCCCTCCACTTT. It yields the protein CASSFGGYNSPLHF.

The chain recombines TRBV27 with TRBJ1-5, with a tentative D call TRBD1 (5 bases). The germline gives CDR1 MNHEY, CDR2 SMNVEV (reference sequence). Trimming pared 1 base from V and 8 bases from J, leaving 21 bases between. The CDR3 totals 17 residues. CDR3 protein: CASSLLSGQGGAKPQHF. The CDR3 region has the DNA TGTGCCAGCAGTTTATTAAGTGGGCAGGGTGGTGCCAAGCCCCAGCATTTT.

This clone was seen just once. This sequence joins TRBV5-1 and TRBJ2-7; D unclear. Per germline, CDR1 SGHRS and CDR2 YFSETQ. The CDR3 sequence is 15 residues long. V lost 4 bases to trimming and J lost 0 bases, with 14 bases between them. This CDR3 is CASSPEIPASYEQYF. The CDR3 region has the DNA TGCGCCAGCAGCCCGGAGATCCCAGCCTCCTACGAGCAGTACTTC. Combining the CDR3 with reference TRBV5-1 and TRBJ2-7 gives the whole variable domain KAGVTQTPRYLIKTRGQQVTLSCSPISGHRSVSWYQQTPGQGLQFLFEYFSETQRNKGNFPGRFSGRQFSNSRSEMNVSTLELGDSALYLCASSPEIPASYEQYFGPGTRLTVT.

The J gene is TRBJ2-1, the V gene TRBV10-3, with TRBD2 matching 13 bases. CDR1 and CDR2 (germline): ENHRY, SYGVKD. There are 17 residues in the CDR3. V lost 2 bases, J lost 6 bases, and 7 bases stayed unmatched. Written as DNA, the CDR3 is TGTGCCATCAGTGAGACTAGGACTAGCGGGGGACCCAATGAGCAGTTCTTC. Translation: CAISETRTSGGPNEQFF.

The rearrangement links TRBV3-1 (or the pseudogene TRBV3-2) to TRBJ2-4; D gene unclear. The V gene lost 1 base and the J gene lost 0 bases, with 7 bases spanning the gap. The CDR3 totals 15 residues. Germline CDR1 LGHDT, CDR2 YNNKEL (reference sequence). The CDR3 DNA reads as TGTGCCAGCAGCCAAGGACACGTAGCCAAAAACATTCAGTACTTC. Protein sequence: CASSQGHVAKNIQYF.

This rearrangement joins TRBV30 to TRBJ2-3; 8 bases agree with TRBD2. Trimming removed 1 base from V and 7 bases from J; junction bases left unmatched: 13. Germline lookup yields CDR1 GTSNPN and CDR2 SVGIG (reference sequence). CDR3 length: 16 residues. CDR3 residues: CAWSDPRLAGGHTQYF. In DNA form, the CDR3 reads TGTGCCTGGAGTGATCCACGACTCGCGGGGGGCCATACGCAGTATTTT.

V is TRBV21-1 and J is TRBJ2-2; TRBD2, the D gene given by the table, was not confirmed from the DNA. TRBV21-1 is a documented pseudogene. The CDR3 consists of 19 residues. The CDR3 spells CASSKGIPGLPPPTGELFF. For the CDR3, the DNA is TGTGCCAGCAGCAAAGGGATCCCGGGACTTCCACCACCCACCGGGGAGCTGTTTTTT.

This chain connects TRBV2 to TRBJ2-1, with 9 bases matching TRBD2. V lost 9 bases to trimming and J lost 4 bases; unmatched junction nucleotides: 19. The CDR3 extends over 18 amino acids. Germline CDR1 SNHLY, CDR2 FYNNEI. The CDR3 reads CASTTASSGGSLYNEQFF. The CDR3 region has the DNA TGTGCCAGTACTACTGCGTCCAGCGGGGGGTCTCTGTACAATGAGCAGTTCTTC.

The CDR3 spells CASRRSGGFDEQYF. The CDR3 coding sequence is TGTGCCAGTAGACGATCTGGGGGGTTTGACGAGCAGTACTTC. The chain combines TRBV19 with TRBJ2-7, with D possibly matching TRBD2 (6 bases). The CDR3 sequence is 14 residues long. V was cut by 6 bases and J by 5 bases, with 17 bases left in between. Germline lookup yields CDR1 LNHDA and CDR2 SQIVND (reference sequence). The full variable domain, its missing parts supplied by reference TRBV19 and TRBJ2-7, is DGGITQSPKYLFRKEGQNVTLSCEQNLNHDAMYWYRQDPGQGLRLIYYSQIVNDFQKGDIAEGYSVSREKKESFPLTVTSAQKNPTAFYLCASRRSGGFDEQYFGPGTRLTVT.